These 31 T cell receptor beta chains came from one sample sequenced in a study of blood T cell repertoires in COVID-19. The repertoire was sequenced with immunoSEQ multiplex PCR; TCRdb's copy has only in-frame clones and lacks some. This sample has more than 200,000 clones, with less than 90% found just once. Sequenced: peripheral blood. The receptors stem from a woman of 80 years or more with COVID-19, enrolled during active disease.

V usage is TRBV16 and J usage is TRBJ1-6, with 8 bases aligning to TRBD1. CDR1 is KGHSY, CDR2 FQNENV, per germline. The CDR3 is 14 residues long. Unmatched junction bases numbered 5, after V lost 4 bases and J lost 9 bases. The CDR3 bases are TGTGCCAGCAGCCCGGACAGGGCTGGTTCACCCCTCCACTTT. It encodes CASSPDRAGSPLHF.

This chain links TRBV7-2 with TRBJ1-2; D remains unclear. This CDR3 comprises 11 residues. V was trimmed by 1 base and J by 8 bases, leaving 5 bases between them. Germline CDR1 SGHTA, CDR2 FQGNSA. CDR3: CASSLGSGYTF. As DNA, the CDR3 is TGTGCCAGCAGCTTAGGTTCGGGCTACACCTTC.

This clone was found a few times. The V call is TRBV5-4, the J call TRBJ2-5, with TRBD2 matching over 15 bases. The CDR3 runs to 18 residues. V dropped 3 bases and J dropped 4; count of bases not matched to a gene: 10. Germline values: CDR1 SGHNT, CDR2 YYREEE (reference sequence). The CDR3 spells CASSSGLAGGQFVETQYF. In nucleotides, the CDR3 is TGTGCCAGCAGCTCTGGACTAGCGGGGGGGCAGTTTGTAGAGACCCAGTACTTC.

V gene TRBV6-6 combines with J gene TRBJ1-3, with D possibly matching TRBD1 (5 bases). CDR1 and CDR2 (germline): MNHNY, SVGAGI (reference sequence). This CDR3 is built from 15 residues. Trimming took off 7 bases at V and 0 bases at J, with 13 bases between the two ends. The CDR3 sequence: CASTPRQGSGNTIYF. The CDR3 DNA is TGTGCCAGCACTCCCCGGCAGGGCTCTGGAAACACCATATATTTT.

This rearrangement joins TRBV6-5 to TRBJ1-4, with a possible D match to TRBD1 (6 bases). This CDR3 is 14 amino acids long. Per the germline V gene, CDR1 is MNHEY and CDR2 is SVGAGI. With 8 bases removed from V and 8 bases from J, the gap between germline ends came to 18 bases. The CDR3 DNA is TGTGCCAGCGGTTCCGGGGGGCGAGGAGAAAAACTGTTTTTT. Its protein product is CASGSGGRGEKLFF.

The rearrangement joins TRBV7-2 to TRBJ2-5, with TRBD1 matching 8 bases. Trimming at V came to 0 bases and at J to 0 bases, leaving 12 bases not matched to a gene. The V gene's germline CDR1 is SGHTA and CDR2 FQGNSA. CDR3 size: 19 residues. The CDR3 nucleotides read TGTGCCAGCAGCTTAGCTGGGGGGACAGGAGGTCGGTACCAAGAGACCCAGTACTTC. Protein: CASSLAGGTGGRYQETQYF. Full variable domain (missing parts from reference TRBV7-2 and TRBJ2-5): GAGVSQSPSNKVTEKGKDVELRCDPISGHTALYWYRQSLGQGLEFLIYFQGNSAPDKSGLPSDRFSAERTGGSVSTLTIQRTQQEDSAVYLCASSLAGGTGGRYQETQYFGPGTRLLVL.

The rearrangement links TRBV5-6 to TRBJ2-6; no definite D call. This CDR3 region has 16 residues. CDR1 is SGHDT, CDR2 YYEEEE, per germline. Trimming left V 0 bases short and J 0 bases short, with 7 bases between. The CDR3 loop is CASSLERYSGANVLTF. The CDR3, as DNA: TGTGCCAGCAGCTTGGAACGGTACTCTGGGGCCAACGTCCTGACTTTC.

This clone came up a few times. The chain couples TRBV5-5 to TRBJ2-7, with a possible D match to TRBD2 (6 bases). With 2 bases removed from V and 12 bases from J, the gap between germline ends came to 24 bases. Germline V gene sequence: CDR1 SGHKS, CDR2 YYEKEE (reference sequence). This CDR3 comprises 15 residues. Written as DNA, the CDR3 is TGTGCCAGCAGCTTCGGATTATCACTAGCTCTCGGGCTGTACGTC. It encodes CASSFGLSLALGLYV.

This chain uses TRBV7-9 with TRBJ2-7, with 8 bases that match TRBD2. Trimming removed 5 bases from V and 4 bases from J; junction bases left unmatched: 7. This CDR3 spans 14 amino acids. Looked up from germline, CDR1 is SEHNR and CDR2 is FQNEAQ (reference sequence). The chain's CDR3 is CASSLSGGQYEQYV. CDR3 bases: TGTGCCAGCAGCCTAAGCGGGGGCCAGTACGAGCAGTACGTC.

The V and J genes are TRBV19 and TRBJ1-3, with 8 bases aligning to TRBD1. The ends lost 11 bases at V and 3 bases at J; junction bases unmatched: 9. Germline lookup yields CDR1 LNHDA and CDR2 SQIVND (reference sequence). This CDR3 comprises 14 residues. In DNA form, the CDR3 reads TGTGCCGCCTCAGGGGGCGCGTATGGAAACACCATATATTTT. Translation: CAASGGAYGNTIYF.

The chain recombines TRBV28 with TRBJ2-2; TRBD1 agrees at 7 bases. CDR3 length: 14 residues. J lost 3 bases, V lost 8 bases, and 6 bases had no gene match. Germline-derived CDR1 and CDR2 are MDHEN and SYDVKM. For the CDR3, the DNA is TGTGCCAGCGAAGAGGGACAGCACACCGGGGAGCTGTTTTTT. It is translated as CASEEGQHTGELFF.

The chain carries TRBV19 and TRBJ1-1; 9 bases map to TRBD1. With V trimmed by 6 bases and J by 6 bases, 8 bases remained unmatched. In germline, CDR1 is LNHDA, CDR2 SQIVND (reference sequence). The CDR3 length is 14 residues. CDR3 region: CASRPWDRDSEAFF. For the CDR3, the DNA is TGTGCCAGTAGACCTTGGGACAGGGACTCTGAAGCTTTCTTT.

The CDR3 loop reads CASSTDSAEQFF. CDR3 nucleotides: TGTGCCAGCAGCACGGACTCTGCCGAGCAGTTCTTC. The chain carries TRBV5-4 and TRBJ2-1; D may be TRBD2 (5 bases). The germline CDR1 and CDR2 sequences are SGHNT and YYREEE (reference sequence). Trimming took 4 bases from V and 10 from J, leaving 12 bases between them. This CDR3 is 12 amino acids long. Drawing the rest from reference TRBV5-4 and TRBJ2-1, the complete variable domain is ETGVTQSPTHLIKTRGQQVTLRCSSQSGHNTVSWYQQALGQGPQFIFQYYREEENGRGNFPPRFSGLQFPNYSSELNVNALELDDSALYLCASSTDSAEQFFGPGTRLTVL.

The rearrangement links TRBV27 to TRBJ1-6, with D uncertain. In germline, CDR1 is MNHEY, CDR2 SMNVEV (reference sequence). V lost 5 bases and J 13 bases, leaving 12 bases between the germline ends. CDR3 size: 12 residues. In DNA, the CDR3 is TGTGCCAGCAGTGCGACGGGCGGGCCCCTCCACTTT. This translates into CASSATGGPLHF.

The gene calls are TRBV6-1 and TRBJ1-6, with D hard to call. V lost 2 bases, J lost 8 bases, and 16 bases lay in between. Germline CDR1 reads MNHNS; CDR2 reads SASEGT. The CDR3 loop spans 16 amino acids. CDR3 bases: TGTGCCAGCAGTGAAACCACAAGTCCGGCGGATTCACCCCTCCACTTT. Translated, it gives CASSETTSPADSPLHF.

The V and J genes are TRBV6-1 and TRBJ2-7, with a tentative D call TRBD2 (5 bases). V gave up 3 bases and J gave up 1 base, with 16 bases separating them. Per the germline V gene, CDR1 is MNHNS and CDR2 is SASEGT. The CDR3 spans 16 residues. The CDR3 DNA is TGTGCCAGCAGTGACCCAGCGGTGACGAATTCCTACGAGCAGTACTTC. This sequence encodes CASSDPAVTNSYEQYF.

The chain links TRBV29-1 to TRBJ2-3; D is possibly TRBD2 (5 bases). Germline assignment: CDR1 SQVTM and CDR2 ANQGSEA. This CDR3 is 14 amino acids long. DNA of the CDR3: TGCAGTTCAAACGGGCCCCTCGGGGCAGATACGCAGTATTTT. Its protein is CSSNGPLGADTQYF.

V and J are TRBV4-2 and TRBJ2-2; D might be TRBD2 (6 bases). The CDR3 has 18 residues. The V and J ends lost 0 bases and 4 bases respectively, with 18 bases between them. Germline CDR1 reads LGHNA; CDR2 reads YNFKEQ. CDR3 in amino acids: CASSQETYGGASTGELFF. The CDR3 bases are TGTGCCAGCAGCCAAGAGACGTATGGCGGGGCCTCCACCGGGGAGCTGTTTTTT.

The chain couples TRBV11-2 to TRBJ2-7; 8 bases map to TRBD2. The CDR3 runs 16 residues. V lost 2 bases, J lost 2 bases, and 8 bases stayed unmatched. CDR1 is SGHAT, CDR2 FQNNGV, per germline. The CDR3 region is CASSLRANGGAYEQYV. The CDR3 DNA reads TGTGCCAGCAGCTTACGGGCTAACGGGGGGGCCTACGAGCAGTACGTC.

This clone was recorded a few times. The gene calls are TRBV14 and TRBJ1-3; 7 bases align to TRBD1. With V trimmed by 4 bases and J by 0 bases, 9 bases remained unmatched. Germline loops: CDR1 SGHDN, CDR2 FVKESK. The CDR3 extends over 17 amino acids. CDR3 protein: CASSRRGTDISGNTIYF. The CDR3 coding sequence is TGTGCCAGCAGCCGGAGGGGGACAGATATCTCTGGAAACACCATATATTTT.

The V call is TRBV3-1 (or the pseudogene TRBV3-2), the J call TRBJ1-3, with unresolved D. The germline gives CDR1 LGHDT, CDR2 YNNKEL (reference sequence). This CDR3 contains 12 residues. The germline V and J ends were trimmed by 4 bases and 9 bases, with 10 bases remaining between them. CDR3 DNA: TGTGCCAGCAGCCCGGAACTAGGCACCATATATTTT. This codes for CASSPELGTIYF.

This clone was observed a handful of times. The V and J genes are TRBV7-9 and TRBJ2-3; 13 nucleotides match TRBD2. The CDR3 totals 17 residues. Germline loops: CDR1 SEHNR, CDR2 FQNEAQ (reference sequence). The junction had 5 bases not matched to a gene; V was cut back by 5 bases and J by 0 bases. The CDR3 nucleotides are TGTGCCAGCAGCAGGACTAGCGGGGGAGTAAGCACAGATACGCAGTATTTT. This translates into CASSRTSGGVSTDTQYF.

The chain is built from TRBV29-1 and TRBJ1-4; unclear D gene. V lost 1 base and J lost 5, with 20 bases in between. Germline V gene sequence: CDR1 SQVTM, CDR2 ANQGSEA. CDR3 size: 17 residues. CDR3 nucleotide sequence: TGCAGCGTTGAAGCCAACACGCCGTCGGCGGCAAATGAAAAACTGTTTTTT. It encodes CSVEANTPSAANEKLFF.

This rearrangement joins TRBV2 to TRBJ2-2; possible D gene TRBD1, 6 bases. V lost 6 bases and J lost 4, with 12 bases in between. Germline V gene sequence: CDR1 SNHLY, CDR2 FYNNEI. This CDR3 is 14 amino acids long. The CDR3 loop is CASRPGHLTGELFF. CDR3 nucleotides: TGTGCCAGCAGACCGGGACACCTCACCGGGGAGCTGTTTTTT.

The V call is TRBV6-6, the J call TRBJ1-1; D is uncertain. The germline CDR1 and CDR2 sequences are MNHNY and SVGAGI (reference sequence). With 7 bases removed from V and 1 base from J, the gap between germline ends came to 7 bases. The CDR3 is 12 residues long. In DNA form, the CDR3 reads TGTGCCAGCACGGGGAAGAACACTGAAGCTTTCTTT. Its translation is CASTGKNTEAFF.

This clone was seen just once. V is TRBV7-6 and J is TRBJ2-7, with 10 bases identical to TRBD1. CDR3 length equals 16 residues. Trimming cost V 4 bases and J 2 bases; bases outside gene matches: 8. From germline, CDR1 is SGHVS and CDR2 FNYEAQ. CDR3 bases: TGTGCCAGCAGCTCGATTCTGGGACAGGGGACCTACGAGCAGTACTTC. Protein product: CASSSILGQGTYEQYF.

This chain connects TRBV5-1 to TRBJ1-5; 7 bases fit TRBD1. Trimming cost V 5 bases and J 2 bases; bases outside gene matches: 7. This CDR3 has 15 amino acids. The V gene's germline CDR1 is SGHRS and CDR2 YFSETQ. CDR3 coding DNA: TGCGCCAGCAGGAGAGGGACAGAGGGCAATCAGCCCCAGCATTTT. Protein product: CASRRGTEGNQPQHF. Variable domain in full (rest from reference TRBV5-1 and TRBJ1-5): KAGVTQTPRYLIKTRGQQVTLSCSPISGHRSVSWYQQTPGQGLQFLFEYFSETQRNKGNFPGRFSGRQFSNSRSEMNVSTLELGDSALYLCASRRGTEGNQPQHFGDGTRLSIL.

The chain links TRBV5-1 to TRBJ2-2; TRBD1 matches at 8 bases. This CDR3 has 16 residues. The germline V gene has CDR1 SGHRS and CDR2 YFSETQ. Trimming took 4 bases from V and 1 from J; bases not matched to a gene: 6. The CDR3 nucleotides read TGCGCCAGCAGCCCACGGGGGACAGGGAACACCGGGGAGCTGTTTTTT. Its translation: CASSPRGTGNTGELFF. Drawing the rest from reference TRBV5-1 and TRBJ2-2, the complete variable domain is KAGVTQTPRYLIKTRGQQVTLSCSPISGHRSVSWYQQTPGQGLQFLFEYFSETQRNKGNFPGRFSGRQFSNSRSEMNVSTLELGDSALYLCASSPRGTGNTGELFFGEGSRLTVL.

This clone has just one count. CDR3 nucleotide sequence: TGTGCCTGGAGTAGGCTAGCGACAGATACGCAGTATTTT. Amino acid sequence: CAWSRLATDTQYF. The chain combines TRBV30 with TRBJ2-3; D is perhaps TRBD2 (6 bases). Germline assignment: CDR1 GTSNPN and CDR2 SVGIG (reference sequence). The CDR3 runs 13 residues. V lost 2 bases, J lost 3 bases, and 9 bases lay in between.

The CDR3, as DNA: TGTGCCACCAGTGATATCAGCGGGGGGGCCTCGAATGAGCAGTTCTTC. Protein product: CATSDISGGASNEQFF. V gene TRBV24-1 combines with J gene TRBJ2-1; 10 positions match TRBD2. Germline CDR1 KGHDR, CDR2 SFDVKD. V trimming: 3 bases; J trimming: 7 bases; junction bases outside the gene matches: 8. The CDR3 runs to 16 residues.

The V call is TRBV7-9, the J call TRBJ1-3; D is undetermined. The ends were cut back, 0 bases at V and 4 bases at J, with 4 bases in the middle. The CDR3 totals 13 residues. CDR1 is SEHNR, CDR2 FQNEAQ, per germline (reference sequence). CDR3 nucleotides: TGTGCCAGCAGCTTAGCTCTGGGAAACACCATATATTTT. Its translation: CASSLALGNTIYF.